The 27 T cell receptor beta chains below all came from one sample that was sequenced in a study of blood T cells in healthy people across ages. Then a second PCR, running roughly 7 to 11 cycles, was carried out with a sample-barcoded 5' primer and a J-beta primer mix. TCRdb redid the calling of the 5' RACE reads with MiXCR, one entry per CDR3 protein. The sample shows about 1,500,000 distinct CDR3 sequences, 28% of them seen only once. The sample taken for sequencing was blood. Source of these receptors: a woman aged 25-40 years in good health.

This clonotype was counted between two and nine times. The V and J genes are TRBV11-2 and TRBJ1-6, with 9 bases lining up with TRBD1. The V and J ends lost 4 bases and 8 bases, in that order; junction bases with no gene match: 9. From germline, CDR1 is SGHAT and CDR2 FQNNGV. CDR3 length equals 16 residues. The CDR3 nucleotides read TGTGCCAGCAGCTCCATTGGACAGGGGTGGTATTCACCCCTCCACTTT. Translated, it gives CASSSIGQGWYSPLHF.

The CDR3 DNA reads TGCAGTGCAACGGGACAGGGGGCGACAGGCTACACCTTC. This codes for CSATGQGATGYTF. The rearrangement uses TRBV20-1 and TRBJ1-2; 12 bases line up with TRBD1. Germline CDR1 is DFQATT and CDR2 is SNEGSKA (reference sequence). The CDR3 is 13 residues long. The junction had 7 bases not matched to a gene; V was cut back by 6 bases and J by 8 bases.

In regard to this clonotype: This may stem from a read error, because a much larger clone lies one nucleotide away. The chain joins TRBV29-1 to TRBJ2-7; D is undetermined. Germline CDR1 SQVTM, CDR2 ANQGSEA. This CDR3 has 14 residues. V was clipped by 4 bases and J by 2 bases, with 15 bases between them. The CDR3 DNA reads as TGCAGCGTTGTCAGTGGGGATTACCCCTACGAGCAGTACTTC. It encodes CSVVSGDYPYEQYF.

The V gene is TRBV7-9, the J gene TRBJ2-4; 7 positions match TRBD2. The CDR3 consists of 14 residues. Germline V gives CDR1 SEHNR, CDR2 FQNEAQ (reference sequence). Trimming removed 4 bases from V and 7 bases from J; junction bases left unmatched: 7. The CDR3 bases are TGTGCCAGCAGCTCCTCCTCCGGGGGGAACATTCAGTACTTC. This codes for CASSSSSGGNIQYF.

This chain uses TRBV5-1 with TRBJ2-5; D remains unclear. CDR1 is SGHRS and CDR2 is YFSETQ in the germline V gene. The CDR3 sequence is 13 residues long. Deletions cut 0 bases from V and 5 bases from J, with 8 bases between. As DNA, the CDR3 is TGCGCCAGCAGCTTGGGGGGATATGAGACCCAGTACTTC. Residues: CASSLGGYETQYF.

The chain uses TRBV3-1 and TRBJ2-7, with 8 bases that match TRBD1. Trimming took 4 bases from V and 2 from J; bases not matched to a gene: 4. Germline V CDR1 and CDR2: LGHDT, YNNKEL (reference sequence). The CDR3 runs to 14 residues. CDR3 DNA: TGTGCCAGCAGCCGAGGGGACAGGACCTACGAGCAGTACTTC. Protein: CASSRGDRTYEQYF.

This clonotype was observed a few times. This chain joins TRBV20-1 and TRBJ2-1, with 12 bases matching TRBD1. With V trimmed by 1 base and J by 5 bases, 9 bases remained unmatched. CDR3 length: 17 residues. Germline CDR1 reads DFQATT; CDR2 reads SNEGSKA (reference sequence). The CDR3 loop is CSARGGTGGAGDNEQFF. CDR3 sequence (DNA): TGCAGTGCTAGAGGGGGGACAGGGGGCGCCGGGGACAATGAGCAGTTCTTC.

This clonotype was observed a handful of times. The chain has TRBV12-3 or TRBV12-4 and TRBJ1-5; D possibly corresponds to TRBD1 (5 bases). With 5 bases removed from V and 1 base from J, the gap between germline ends came to 12 bases. The CDR3 has 15 residues. CDR3 loop: CASSGTVGSNQPQHF. DNA for the CDR3: TGTGCCAGCAGTGGGACGGTTGGGAGCAATCAGCCCCAGCATTTT.

This clonotype has just a few counts. CDR3 bases: TGTGCCAGCAGTTTTAACGACCCAAGCACAGATACGCAGTATTTT. It translates to CASSFNDPSTDTQYF. V and J are TRBV28 and TRBJ2-3; no clear D gene. This CDR3 has 15 amino acids. Trimming removed 3 bases from V and 0 bases from J, with 10 bases in between. CDR1 and CDR2 (germline): MDHEN, SYDVKM.

This clonotype showed up many times. The CDR3 loop reads CASSQQGVSYNEQFF. The DNA of the CDR3 is TGTGCCAGTAGCCAACAGGGGGTCTCCTACAATGAGCAGTTCTTC. V gene TRBV5-5 combines with J gene TRBJ2-1, with 8 bases identical to TRBD1. The CDR3 has 15 residues. Per germline, CDR1 SGHKS and CDR2 YYEKEE (reference sequence). J was trimmed by 0 bases and V by 8 bases; bases with no gene match: 7.

The J gene is TRBJ1-5, the V gene TRBV2; a weak D match, TRBD1 (6 bases). V gave up 4 bases and J gave up 6 bases, with 16 bases separating them. Germline CDR1 reads SNHLY; CDR2 reads FYNNEI. This CDR3 spans 15 amino acids. The CDR3 bases are TGTGCCAGCAGTGCCAACACAGGGTATGGTCAGCCCCAGCATTTT. Amino acids: CASSANTGYGQPQHF.

The chain joins TRBV2 to TRBJ2-7; TRBD1 aligns across 9 bases. Trimming cost V 5 bases and J 2 bases; bases outside gene matches: 10. Germline V gene lookup returns CDR1 SNHLY and CDR2 FYNNEI. The CDR3 is made up of 16 amino acids. CDR3 loop: CASSNTGTGRTYEQYF. The CDR3 nucleotides are TGTGCCAGCAGTAATACCGGGACAGGGAGAACCTACGAGCAGTACTTC.

The V gene is TRBV20-1, the J gene TRBJ1-1; TRBD1 is a possible D gene (5 bases). The V end lost 4 bases, the J end lost 1 base, and 13 bases lay between the germline ends. Germline assignment: CDR1 DFQATT and CDR2 SNEGSKA (reference sequence). This CDR3 is built from 14 residues. The CDR3, as DNA: TGCAGTGCTACGAGTCAGGGCTCGAACACTGAAGCTTTCTTT. Protein sequence: CSATSQGSNTEAFF.

The V gene is TRBV20-1, the J gene TRBJ2-5; 10 nucleotides agree with TRBD2. V lost 0 bases, J lost 11 bases, and 9 bases stayed unmatched. The CDR3 has 14 amino acids. Germline-derived CDR1 and CDR2 are DFQATT and SNEGSKA (reference sequence). CDR3 sequence (DNA): TGCAGTGCTAGAGACCCTAGCGGGGGTTTGGGGCAGTACTTC. This gives the protein CSARDPSGGLGQYF.

The sample holds many counts of this clonotype. V usage is TRBV9 and J usage is TRBJ2-1; 8 positions agree with TRBD1. CDR3 size: 15 residues. The V segment lost 4 bases and the J segment 10 bases; nucleotides outside the gene matches: 13. Germline CDR1 SGDLS, CDR2 YYNGEE. CDR3 in DNA: TGTGCCAGCAGCCCCCTTACCGGACAGGGCAACGAGCAGTTCTTC. Its protein product is CASSPLTGQGNEQFF.

CDR3 bases: TGCGCCAGCAGCTTTTCACGGACCAACAATGAGCAGTTCTTC. Amino acids: CASSFSRTNNEQFF. The chain is built from TRBV5-1 and TRBJ2-1; D gene uncertain. The CDR3 is 14 amino acids. Germline V lookup: CDR1 SGHRS, CDR2 YFSETQ. Trimming cost V 2 bases and J 5 bases, with 11 bases left between them.

This clonotype has only a few counts. The junction departs from the called germline gene at one end, perhaps through a read error. The rearrangement links TRBV5-4 to TRBJ2-2; TRBD1 matches 8 bases. Germline values: CDR1 SGHNT, CDR2 YYREEE (reference sequence). This CDR3 contains 17 residues. This chain's CDR3 is CASSLDKQGANTGELFF. CDR3 sequence (DNA): TGTGCCAGCAGCTTGGATAAGCAGGGGGCGAATACCGGGGAGCTGTTTTTT. The complete variable domain, with remaining parts taken from reference TRBV5-4 and TRBJ2-2, reads ETGVTQSPTHLIKTRGQQVTLRCSSQSGHNTVSWYQQALGQGPQFIFQYYREEENGRGNFPPRFSGLQFPNYSSELNVNALELDDSALYLCASSLDKQGANTGELFFGEGSRLTVL.

The chain has TRBV20-1 and TRBJ1-1, with TRBD1 matching over 8 bases. Looked up from germline, CDR1 is DFQATT and CDR2 is SNEGSKA (reference sequence). The length of the CDR3 is 13 residues. V lost 0 bases and J lost 5; bases outside the gene matches: 2. The CDR3 loop is CSARDRTGTEAFF. Here the CDR3 DNA reads TGCAGTGCTAGAGATAGGACAGGGACTGAAGCTTTCTTT.

The V gene is TRBV20-1, the J gene TRBJ1-6; perhaps TRBD1 as D (5 bases). Germline V lookup: CDR1 DFQATT, CDR2 SNEGSKA (reference sequence). CDR3 size: 15 residues. Trimming took off 1 base at V and 8 bases at J, with 15 bases between the two ends. The CDR3 bases are TGCAGTGCTAGAGGGGGTGAGGGGTACGATTCACCCCTCCACTTT. It translates to CSARGGEGYDSPLHF.

This clonotype was seen a few times. The CDR3 loop reads CASSLGRIGAPLHF. DNA of the CDR3: TGTGCCAGCAGCTTAGGACGAATTGGGGCACCCCTCCACTTT. The chain joins TRBV7-2 to TRBJ1-6; D is unclear. V was pared by 1 base and J by 11 bases, with 12 bases between. This CDR3 has 14 residues. Per the germline V gene, CDR1 is SGHTA and CDR2 is FQGNSA.

This chain connects TRBV21-1 to TRBJ2-7. TRBV21-1 is labeled a pseudogene. CDR3 length equals 14 residues. The CDR3 reads CASSKGPGTYEQYF. The CDR3 DNA reads as TGCGCCAGCAGTAAGGGACCGGGGACCTACGAGCAGTACTTC.

This clonotype was seen ten or more times. The V call is TRBV10-3, the J call TRBJ2-7; D unresolved. This CDR3 contains 13 residues. V shed 4 bases and J shed 7 bases, with 14 bases lying between them. The V gene's germline CDR1 is ENHRY and CDR2 SYGVKD. CDR3 sequence (DNA): TGTGCCATCAGTGGTCAGCAGTCTGAAGAGCAGTACTTC. This encodes CAISGQQSEEQYF.

This chain joins TRBV21-1 and TRBJ2-1; no DNA check was done on the table's D call, TRBD2. TRBV21-1 is termed a pseudogene. There are 15 residues in the CDR3. The CDR3 is CASSKGVAGGGEQFF. Here the CDR3 DNA reads TGTGCCAGCAGCAAAGGAGTAGCGGGGGGGGGCGAGCAGTTCTTC.

This clonotype was recorded a few times. The chain links TRBV4-2 to TRBJ2-5; 9 bases fit TRBD2. The length of the CDR3 is 17 residues. With 4 bases clipped from V and 2 bases from J, the junction kept 11 bases outside the gene matches. Germline assignment: CDR1 LGHNA and CDR2 YNFKEQ. The CDR3 spells CASSRSHGAGGQETQYF. CDR3 DNA: TGTGCCAGCAGCCGTTCCCATGGGGCGGGGGGGCAAGAGACCCAGTACTTC.

Note on this clonotype: A read error may explain this, as a much larger clone is one base away. CDR3 bases: TGCGCCAGCACCGACAGGCCCCCGGACGGGCAGTACTTC. This gives the protein CASTDRPPDGQYF. The rearrangement uses TRBV5-1 and TRBJ2-7; perhaps TRBD1 as D (6 bases). Germline V gives CDR1 SGHRS, CDR2 YFSETQ. CDR3 length: 13 residues. The ends were cut back, 6 bases at V and 9 bases at J, with 19 bases in the middle. Looking up the rest from reference TRBV5-1 and TRBJ2-7 gives the full variable domain: KAGVTQTPRYLIKTRGQQVTLSCSPISGHRSVSWYQQTPGQGLQFLFEYFSETQRNKGNFPGRFSGRQFSNSRSEMNVSTLELGDSALYLCASTDRPPDGQYFGPGTRLTVT.

This clonotype was found a few times. The chain uses TRBV6-5 and TRBJ2-7, with 9 bases that match TRBD2. Germline V CDR1 and CDR2: MNHEY, SVGAGI. The CDR3 sequence is 14 residues long. Germline trimming cut 6 bases from V and 6 bases from J; bases unmatched to any gene: 9. The CDR3 here is CASSRLSGSGEQYF. Written as DNA, the CDR3 is TGTGCCAGCAGCCGGCTTAGCGGGAGTGGCGAGCAGTACTTC.

V usage is TRBV5-6 and J usage is TRBJ2-5; D is unclear. The end of the DNA aligns better with TRBJ2-7, so the J call may be wrong. Germline CDR1 reads SGHDT; CDR2 reads YYEEEE. The CDR3 loop spans 12 amino acids. The CDR3 loop is CASSMHPLEQYF. In DNA, the CDR3 is TGTGCCAGCAGCATGCATCCTCTCGAGCAGTACTTC.